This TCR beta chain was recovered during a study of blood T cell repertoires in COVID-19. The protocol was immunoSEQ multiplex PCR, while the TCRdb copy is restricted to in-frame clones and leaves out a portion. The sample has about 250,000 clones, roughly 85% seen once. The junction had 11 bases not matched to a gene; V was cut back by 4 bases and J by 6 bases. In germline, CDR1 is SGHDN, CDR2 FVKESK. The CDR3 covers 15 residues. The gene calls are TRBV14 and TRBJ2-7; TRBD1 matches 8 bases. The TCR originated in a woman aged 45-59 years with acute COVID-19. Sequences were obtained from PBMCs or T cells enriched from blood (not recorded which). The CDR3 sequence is CASSRTGMDTVEQYF. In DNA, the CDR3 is TGTGCCAGCAGCCGGACAGGGATGGATACGGTCGAGCAGTACTTC.